This T cell receptor (beta chain) originates from a study of PD-1 blockade in classical Hodgkin lymphoma (TCRdb year 2020). The study in broad terms: Nivolumab dosing was 3 mg/kg intravenously every 2 weeks, continuing until either disease progression or unacceptable toxicity. A peripheral blood immune signature of response to PD-1 blockade in classical Hodgkin lymphoma was defined using TCR beta sequencing and CyTOF.

Via the germline V gene, CDR1 is MNHNS and CDR2 SASEGT. The CDR3, from cysteine to phenylalanine, totals 12 residues. The CDR3 DNA has 36 bases and is translated from base 1. V is pared back by 5 bases and J by 4 bases, with 8 bases lying between the germline termini. To note about this clone: Its antigen is currently not known. Base-call qualities are not available, and no considerably larger clone is one nucleotide away.

Genomic DNA was extracted with the Qiagen DNeasy kit from unsorted PBMCs and from negatively selected CD4+ and CD8+ fractions. TCR beta CDR3 regions were amplified by immunoSEQ multiplex PCR using primers annealing to V and J segments. Amplification bias was minimized using a synthetic immune receptor repertoire, and residual bias was removed computationally after sequencing. Per the source publication's procedure: Repertoire diversity was quantified as the Shannon entropy index using custom Python scripts. Unsorted, CD4+ and CD8+ repertoires were examined separately, except in combined analyses, for which CD4+ and CD8+ sequences were merged in silico. A clone counted as expanded when the clone's frequency after treatment rose at least 2-fold relative to C1D1, and clones undetected at baseline were given a pseudocount of 0.5. Clones with 0 or 1 copy at C1D1 were classified as singleton clones, and clones with 2 or more copies were classified as non-singleton clones. Clones expanded in unsorted samples were annotated as CD4+, CD8+ or unknown by matching protein sequences in sorted samples from the same patient. Wilcoxon tests on paired samples were used to test changes in diversity from C1D1 to C4D1. Not all clones reach the TCRdb copy of this immuneACCESS table, which keeps in-frame sequences only. Checked studies attribute under half of the gap to unresolved V genes and leave the rest unexplained. That table furnishes V, J and clone size, whereas the DNA furnished D and trimming. Across this sample there are 20,000 to 25,000 clones, with around 80% seen only once. Approximately 44% of the sample rests with the top ten.

This sample's time point label indicates: cycle 2 day 1 (C2D1) of nivolumab. Every trial patient had relapsed following autologous stem cell transplantation, and prior brentuximab vedotin exposure was what differed among cohorts A, B and C. A total of 56 patients with relapsed/refractory classical Hodgkin lymphoma made up the trial cohort, and each patient's best overall response was complete response, partial response or progressive disease. Trial patients were treated with single-agent nivolumab in the multi-cohort phase II CheckMate 205 trial. An independent review committee assessed best overall response using the 2007 International Working Group response criteria. PBMCs from the trial were collected at three points: immediately before nivolumab initiation (C1D1), and during therapy at cycle 2 day 1 and cycle 4 day 1. Peripheral blood was collected in 8 mL Vacutainer Cell Preparation Tubes, from which PBMCs were isolated by centrifugation and then cryopreserved.

General study outcomes and caveats: A significant rise by C4D1 was seen in CD4+ but not CD8+ TCR diversity (p=0.0027 vs p=0.16), with the rise being most apparent in complete responders (p=0.02). Baseline TCR diversity was reported as lower in newly diagnosed patients than in healthy donors, and lower still in relapsed/refractory patients. Lower diversity was observed in patients in whom nivolumab was started less than 1 year after ASCT, and these patients were excluded from later analyses so that confounding by immune reconstitution would be avoided. Only a single clinical trial cohort was studied, and what caused the repertoire differences, possibly disease activity or prior therapy, remained undefined. Trial patients achieving complete response had baseline diversity similar to newly diagnosed patients, whereas partial responders and progressors had significantly lower diversity.

The receptor was isolated from a human donor with classical Hodgkin lymphoma. This specimen consisted of peripheral blood mononuclear cells (PBMCs), obtained before the second cycle of nivolumab. The chain is encoded by TRBV6-1 joined to TRBJ1-1; the D segment cannot be called with confidence. The CDR3 has the sequence CASSKGFTEAFF. The base sequence is TGTGCCAGCAGTAAGGGATTCACTGAAGCTTTCTTT.